This T cell receptor beta chain was recorded in a study of beta chain features in type 1 diabetes. Stem cell-like memory, regulatory, central memory and naive CD4+ cells were sorted via CD45RO/CCR7/CD25/CD127/CD95/CD27. Without exception, sorted populations had purity beyond 98%. General study findings and limits: These data did not resolve whether HLA type affects TCRB rearrangement. Diminished insertions and augmented deletions at VDJ junctions characterized type 1 diabetes patients.

Sequencing targeted expressed TCRB transcripts, as all isolated RNA had been reverse transcribed. Using immunoSEQ multiplex PCR, the repertoire was profiled, and TCRdb retains in-frame clones only, with some absent. This sample has a few hundred thousand clones, with approximately 16% found just once. Concerning this clone: The antigen remains undetermined.

CDR3 length: 12 amino acids. Germline CDR1 is SGHNT and CDR2 is YYREEE (reference sequence). V gave up 7 bases and J gave up 6 bases, with 14 bases separating them. The TCR originated in a woman between 18 and 29 years old in good health. The sequencing sample was made of naive CD4+ T cells from blood. The J gene is TRBJ2-7, the V gene TRBV5-4; a weak D match, TRBD2 (5 bases). This CDR3 reads CASSHVGGEQYF. CDR3 coding DNA: TGTGCCAGCTCGCACGTCGGAGGCGAGCAGTACTTC.